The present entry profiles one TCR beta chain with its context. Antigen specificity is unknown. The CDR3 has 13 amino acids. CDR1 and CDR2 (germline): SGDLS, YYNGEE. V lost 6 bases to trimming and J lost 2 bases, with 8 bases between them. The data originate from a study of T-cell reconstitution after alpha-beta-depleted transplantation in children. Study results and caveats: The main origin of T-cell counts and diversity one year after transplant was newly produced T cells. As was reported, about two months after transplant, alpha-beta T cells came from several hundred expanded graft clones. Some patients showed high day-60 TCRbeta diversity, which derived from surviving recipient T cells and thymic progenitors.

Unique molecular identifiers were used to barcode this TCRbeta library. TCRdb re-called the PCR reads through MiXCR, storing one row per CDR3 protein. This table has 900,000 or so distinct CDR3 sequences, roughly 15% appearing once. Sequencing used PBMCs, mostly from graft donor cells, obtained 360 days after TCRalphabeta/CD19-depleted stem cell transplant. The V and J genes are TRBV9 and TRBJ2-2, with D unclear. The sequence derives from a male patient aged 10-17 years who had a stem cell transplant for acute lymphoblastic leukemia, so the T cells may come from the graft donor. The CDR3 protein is CASTRSNTGELFF. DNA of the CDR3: TGTGCCAGCACACGGAGTAACACCGGGGAGCTGTTTTTT.